Sequencing of this T cell receptor (beta chain) was carried out in a study of T cell responses to AZD1222 COVID-19 vaccine. Broader study findings: The study sampled repertoires only after the peak T cell response. The study found vaccine-associated CD4 TCRs spanning spike, dominant at 160-218 and 743-854.

TCRdb's table, derived via immunoSEQ multiplex PCR, lists solely in-frame clones and lacks some. The top ten clones hold about 10% of a sample with some 180,000 clones, 85% to 95% of them seen once. The count of this clone is one. As yet, its antigen is unknown. The TCR comes from an adult in good health. The sample here was peripheral blood, taken on day 0 of AZD1222 vaccination.

CDR3 in amino acids: CASSLNLGGRLYNEQFF. CDR3 bases: TGTGCCAGCAGCTTAAACTTGGGCGGGAGGCTATACAATGAGCAGTTCTTC. This chain uses TRBV11-2 with TRBJ2-1, with 8 bases identical to TRBD2. The CDR3 is 17 amino acids. Germline V gene data show CDR1 as SGHAT and CDR2 as FQNNGV. Trimming took 2 bases from V and 4 from J; bases not matched to a gene: 10.